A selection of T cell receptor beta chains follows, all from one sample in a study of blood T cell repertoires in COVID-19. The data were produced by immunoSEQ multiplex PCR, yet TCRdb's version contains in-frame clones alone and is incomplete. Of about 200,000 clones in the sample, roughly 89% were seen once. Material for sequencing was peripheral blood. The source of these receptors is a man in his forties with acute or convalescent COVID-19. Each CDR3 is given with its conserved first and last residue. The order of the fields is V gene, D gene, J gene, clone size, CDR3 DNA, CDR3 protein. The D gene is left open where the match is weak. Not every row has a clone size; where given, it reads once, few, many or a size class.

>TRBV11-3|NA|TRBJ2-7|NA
TGTGCCAGCAGCTTGGACAGTACCTACGAGCAGTACTTC
CASSLDSTYEQYF
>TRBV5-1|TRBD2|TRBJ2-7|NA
TGCGCCAGCAGCGCCGGGACTAGCGGGGGGACCTACGAGCAGTACTTC
CASSAGTSGGTYEQYF
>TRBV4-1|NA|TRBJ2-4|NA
TGCGCCAGCAGCCCGACAGAGGCCAAAAACATTCAGTACTTC
CASSPTEAKNIQYF
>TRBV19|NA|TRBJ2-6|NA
TGTGCCAGTAGTATAGGGGGCGTGTCTGGGGCCAACGTCCTGACTTTC
CASSIGGVSGANVLTF
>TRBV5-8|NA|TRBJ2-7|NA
TGTGCCAGCAGCCGCGACTCGAAGCAGTACTTC
CASSRDSKQYF
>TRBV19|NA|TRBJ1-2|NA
TGTGCCAGTGTTGGGAGCACCGGAGGCTATGGCTACACCTTC
CASVGSTGGYGYTF
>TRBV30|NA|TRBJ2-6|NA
TGTGCCTGGAGTGTACTCCAGGGAAGCGTCCTGACTTTC
CAWSVLQGSVLTF
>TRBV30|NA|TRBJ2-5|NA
TGTGCCTGGAGACCTGGACAGAGAGAGACCCAGTACTTC
CAWRPGQRETQYF
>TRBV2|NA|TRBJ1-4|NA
TGTGCCAGCAGTGAAGGGACAGCTTATGAAAAACTGTTTTTT
CASSEGTAYEKLFF
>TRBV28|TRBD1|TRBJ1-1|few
TGTGCCAGCAGCTGGGACAGGAGAAGAGTGAACACTGAAGCTTTCTTT
CASSWDRRRVNTEAFF
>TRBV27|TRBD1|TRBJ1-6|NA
TGTGCCAGCAGTCGACAGGGCTTTAATTCACCCCTCCACTTT
CASSRQGFNSPLHF
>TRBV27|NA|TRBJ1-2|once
TGTGCCAGCAGGAGGGATAATAACTATGGCTACACCTTC
CASRRDNNYGYTF
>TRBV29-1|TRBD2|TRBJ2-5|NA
TGCAGCGTTGGGGCGGCGGGGGGGTCCTTCCAAGAGACCCAGTACTTC
CSVGAAGGSFQETQYF
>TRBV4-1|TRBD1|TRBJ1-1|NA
TGCGCCAGCAGCCCGGAAGGGACAGGCTCCATGAACACTGAAGCTTTCTTT
CASSPEGTGSMNTEAFF
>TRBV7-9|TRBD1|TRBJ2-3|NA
TGTGCCAGCAGCACAATTACAGGGGCCACAGATACGCAGTATTTT
CASSTITGATDTQYF
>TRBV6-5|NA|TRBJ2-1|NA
TGTGCCAGCAGTTACTCTACTGGCAATGAGCAGTTCTTC
CASSYSTGNEQFF